Below, 15 T cell receptor beta chains from the same sample are listed, as sequenced in a study of cytomegalovirus exposure and HLA in healthy donors (dated by TCRdb to between 2016 and 2019). Receptors were amplified or captured by the immunoSEQ multiplex PCR assay. A mixture of 60 forward primers for TCR Vbeta segments and 13 reverse primers for TCR Jbeta segments was used in the multiplex PCR. TCRdb retrieved this table from immuneACCESS and kept in-frame rearrangements only. Not all clones are present; in checked studies, unresolved V genes account for under half, and no reason is known for the remainder. The table for this sample lists more than 250,000 clones; over 85% of them were counted only once. 2% to 3% of the sample is held by the ten biggest clonotypes. The specimen was PBMCs. These receptors came from a woman in her late teens or twenties in good health and CMV-seronegative.

V and J are TRBV13 and TRBJ2-1, with D possibly TRBD1 on 5 matching bases. Germline V lookup: CDR1 PRHDT, CDR2 FYEKMQ (reference sequence). The CDR3 sequence is 13 residues long. Trimming took 0 bases from V and 5 from J, leaving 5 bases between them. The CDR3 DNA reads as TGTGCCAGCAGCTTAGGCAGGGACAATGAGCAGTTCTTC. Translated: CASSLGRDNEQFF.

The chain joins TRBV30 to TRBJ1-5; weak D call: TRBD1 (6 bases). V was pared by 5 bases and J by 5 bases, with 13 bases between. This CDR3 region has 13 residues. Germline values: CDR1 GTSNPN, CDR2 SVGIG (reference sequence). CDR3 residues: CAWAGVNHQPQHF. CDR3 DNA sequence: TGTGCCTGGGCAGGGGTGAACCATCAGCCCCAGCATTTT.

The chain uses TRBV20-1 and TRBJ1-1, with a weak D call TRBD1 (5 bases). The germline gives CDR1 DFQATT, CDR2 SNEGSKA (reference sequence). V gave up 2 bases and J gave up 6 bases, with 7 bases separating them. The CDR3 extends over 11 amino acids. DNA for the CDR3: TGCAGTGCTAGAAGGGGTTCTGAAGCTTTCTTT. This gives the protein CSARRGSEAFF.

The genes are TRBV7-3 and TRBJ2-3; TRBD2 aligns across 12 bases. Trimming cost V 4 bases and J 4 bases; bases outside gene matches: 3. The germline gives CDR1 SGHTA, CDR2 FQGTGA. This CDR3 contains 15 residues. CDR3 region: CASSSSGGVADTQYF. The CDR3, as DNA: TGTGCCAGCAGCTCTAGCGGGGGGGTTGCAGATACGCAGTATTTT.

The J gene is TRBJ1-2, the V gene TRBV11-2; TRBD1 matches at 8 bases. The CDR3 contains 16 residues. J gave up 2 bases and V 2 bases, and 7 bases lay outside the gene matches. Germline V CDR1 and CDR2: SGHAT, FQNNGV. The CDR3 nucleotides read TGTGCCAGCAGCTTACGGCCGGACAGGGTCAACTATGGCTACACCTTC. Amino acids: CASSLRPDRVNYGYTF.

V and J are TRBV7-3 and TRBJ1-1; D might be TRBD1 (6 bases). CDR1 is SGHTA and CDR2 is FQGTGA in the germline V gene. The CDR3 is 14 residues long. Trimming pared 5 bases from V and 4 bases from J, leaving 14 bases between. The CDR3 reads CASSPTGMSTEAFF. The CDR3 DNA reads TGTGCCAGCAGCCCTACAGGGATGAGCACTGAAGCTTTCTTT.

On this clone itself: Other nucleotide sequences from this sample produce the same CDR3. The gene calls are TRBV18 and TRBJ2-3, with 16 bases matching TRBD2. The CDR3 runs 17 residues. V shed 3 bases, J shed 4 bases, and the junction held 4 bases outside the gene matches. Germline V gene data show CDR1 as KGHSH and CDR2 as LQKENI. The CDR3: CASSPGLAGGPADTQYF. CDR3 bases: TGTGCCAGCTCACCGGGACTAGCGGGGGGGCCAGCAGATACGCAGTATTTT.

This clone was detected once. As DNA, the CDR3 is TGTGCCAGCAGCAGGGGACAGGGGGCCTGCGAGCAGTACTTC. Protein: CASSRGQGACEQYF. The rearrangement links TRBV9 to TRBJ2-7; TRBD1 aligns across 12 bases. CDR1 is SGDLS and CDR2 is YYNGEE in the germline V gene. The V segment lost 4 bases and the J segment 6 bases; nucleotides outside the gene matches: 5. The CDR3 consists of 14 residues.

This chain joins TRBV6-5 and TRBJ1-2; 9 bases are shared with TRBD1. The CDR3 totals 15 residues. CDR1 is MNHEY and CDR2 is SVGAGI in the germline V gene. Germline trimming cut 5 bases from V and 2 bases from J; bases unmatched to any gene: 6. This chain's CDR3 is CASSTQGAENYGYTF. Written as DNA, the CDR3 is TGTGCCAGCAGTACACAGGGGGCGGAAAACTATGGCTACACCTTC.

The CDR3 reads CAWKNWGVSTDTQYF. The CDR3 coding sequence is TGTGCCTGGAAGAACTGGGGGGTTTCCACAGATACGCAGTATTTT. V gene TRBV30 combines with J gene TRBJ2-3; a weak D match, TRBD2 (6 bases). The germline V gene encodes CDR1 GTSNPN and CDR2 SVGIG (reference sequence). Trimming cost V 4 bases and J 2 bases, with 16 bases left between them. The CDR3 is 15 amino acids.

This chain joins TRBV7-8 and TRBJ2-2, with TRBD2 as a possible D gene (5 bases). V was pared by 1 base and J by 2 bases, with 11 bases between. Germline-derived CDR1 and CDR2 are SGHVS and FQNEAQ. This CDR3 is 16 amino acids long. CDR3 residues: CASSLDGGRNTGELFF. CDR3 nucleotide sequence: TGTGCCAGCAGCTTAGACGGCGGGCGTAACACCGGGGAGCTGTTTTTT.

The chain recombines TRBV29-1 with TRBJ1-2; D gene unclear. Trimming removed 4 bases from V and 4 bases from J, with 10 bases in between. Germline CDR1 is SQVTM and CDR2 is ANQGSEA. The CDR3 runs to 12 residues. CDR3 in amino acids: CSVVSGLYGYTF. The DNA of the CDR3 is TGCAGCGTTGTATCTGGGCTCTATGGCTACACCTTC.

This clone occurred once. The rearrangement joins TRBV7-6 to TRBJ1-1, with D maybe TRBD1 (5 bases). The germline V gene has CDR1 SGHVS and CDR2 FNYEAQ. There are 15 residues in the CDR3. V lost 2 bases to trimming and J lost 6 bases, with 16 bases between them. The CDR3 bases are TGTGCCAGCAGCTTATGGGGACTGGGGGAGGCTGAAGCTTTCTTT. This codes for CASSLWGLGEAEAFF. Using reference TRBV7-6 and TRBJ1-1 for the parts outside the CDR3, the full variable domain is GAGVSQSPRYKVTKRGQDVALRCDPISGHVSLYWYRQALGQGPEFLTYFNYEAQQDKSGLPNDRFSAERPEGSISTLTIQRTEQRDSAMYRCASSLWGLGEAEAFFGQGTRLTVV.

The genes are TRBV10-2 and TRBJ1-5; weak D call: TRBD1 (6 bases). V lost 0 bases and J lost 0, with 12 bases in between. Germline CDR1 WSHSY, CDR2 SAAADI. The CDR3 is 17 residues long. The CDR3 protein is CASSESTGHYSNQPQHF. The CDR3 DNA follows: TGCGCCAGCAGTGAGTCGACAGGACATTATAGCAATCAGCCCCAGCATTTT.

The V gene is TRBV5-4, the J gene TRBJ2-7; weak D call: TRBD1 (6 bases). CDR1 and CDR2 from the germline V gene are SGHNT and YYREEE (reference sequence). The CDR3 contains 14 residues. V lost 1 base and J 5 bases, leaving 13 bases between the germline ends. The CDR3 spells CASSLYTGSHEQYF. DNA for the CDR3: TGTGCCAGCAGCTTGTATACAGGGAGTCACGAGCAGTACTTC. The complete variable domain, with remaining parts taken from reference TRBV5-4 and TRBJ2-7, reads ETGVTQSPTHLIKTRGQQVTLRCSSQSGHNTVSWYQQALGQGPQFIFQYYREEENGRGNFPPRFSGLQFPNYSSELNVNALELDDSALYLCASSLYTGSHEQYFGPGTRLTVT.